The entry below gives a single T cell receptor (beta chain) sequence along with its context. The data were taken from a study of blood T cell repertoires in COVID-19. The CDR3 length is 15 residues. The method was immunoSEQ multiplex PCR; TCRdb's version includes in-frame clones alone and lacks a portion of them. The sample includes fewer than 350,000 clones, roughly nine tenths of them seen just once. Individuals aged roughly 18 to 95 years were recruited from roughly 22 US areas. Participants had their cohort set by participant-reported clinical history. Two negative PCRs, clearance, or symptom resolution were required of recovered Cohort 3 donors.

This TCR was recovered from a woman in her thirties or forties who had recovered from COVID-19. The specimen sequenced was PBMCs or T cells enriched from blood (not recorded which). This chain connects TRBV21-1 to TRBJ2-7; the table assigns TRBD2, which was not confirmed against the DNA. TRBV21-1 is an annotated pseudogene. CDR3 in amino acids: CASSSWEGLTYEQYF. The CDR3 DNA reads TGTGCCAGCAGCTCATGGGAGGGGCTTACCTACGAGCAGTACTTC.